A selection of T cell receptor beta chains follows, all from one sample in a study of OX40 agonist ivuxolimab in advanced cancers. The table came from immunoSEQ multiplex PCR; TCRdb's copy has only in-frame clones and leaves some out. The sample consists of 25,000 to 35,000 clones, more than 70% of them appearing once. The specimen was CD4+ or CD8+ T cells sorted from blood, collected in a trial of the OX40 agonist ivuxolimab. These receptors all stem from an adult with an advanced solid tumor such as melanoma, head and neck, liver or kidney cancer. CDR3s include the opening cysteine and the closing phenylalanine or tryptophan. A D gene is named only where the DNA matches it firmly. Clone size is stated in some rows and not others, as once, few, many or a class when expanded.

>NA|TRBV2|few|TRBJ1-5
TGTGCCAGCAGCCAGACCACTAGCTCGTATCAGCCCCAGCATTTT
CASSQTTSSYQPQHF
>NA|TRBV18|NA|TRBJ2-6
TGTGCCAGCTCACCACCGGTGGTTGGCCCCGTACTAAACTCTGGGGCCAACGTCCTGACTTTC
CASSPPVVGPVLNSGANVLTF
>NA|TRBV21-1|NA|TRBJ2-7
TGTGCCAGCAGCACTAGATCCGGGGGAGGGTACGAGCAGTACTTC
CASSTRSGGGYEQYF
>NA|TRBV29-1|NA|TRBJ1-1
TGCAGCGTTCAAGGGAAGAACACTGAAGCTTTCTTT
CSVQGKNTEAFF
>NA|TRBV7-6|NA|TRBJ2-7
TGTGCCAGCAGCCTGAGCAACTCCTACGAGCAGTACTTC
CASSLSNSYEQYF
>TRBD1|TRBV6-5|NA|TRBJ1-2
TGTGCCAGCAGTTACTCGAGGTCGGGACAGGGTGGCTACACCTTC
CASSYSRSGQGGYTF
>NA|TRBV5-1|once|TRBJ1-1
TGCGCCAGCAGCCCCCTGGCAAAACGGAACACTGAAGCTTTCTTT
CASSPLAKRNTEAFF
>TRBD1|TRBV7-9|NA|TRBJ1-2
TGTGCCAGCAGCCAGACAGGGATCTATGGCTACACCTTC
CASSQTGIYGYTF
>TRBD2|TRBV5-1|NA|TRBJ2-6
TGCGCCAGCACGCGGGGGGCTGGGGCCAACGTCCTGACTTTC
CASTRGAGANVLTF
>NA|TRBV6-5|NA|TRBJ2-7
TGTGCCACCTCTAGAGGACAATTGGACGAGCAGTACTTC
CATSRGQLDEQYF
>NA|TRBV19|NA|TRBJ1-6
TGTGCCAGTAGCCAAGGACAGATGAATTCACCCCTCCACTTT
CASSQGQMNSPLHF
>NA|TRBV6-5|NA|TRBJ1-2
TGTGCCAGCAGTTACGCCCCTGACGATGGCTACACCTTC
CASSYAPDDGYTF
>NA|TRBV2|NA|TRBJ2-7
TGTGCCAGCAGTCCCAGGGGCGAGCAGTACTTC
CASSPRGEQYF
>NA|TRBV7-2|NA|TRBJ1-6
TGTGCCAGCAGCCAACGGACAGTTAATTCACCCCTCCACTTT
CASSQRTVNSPLHF
>TRBD2|TRBV5-1|NA|TRBJ2-3
TGCGCCAGCAGCTTGTCGGCGGGGGGTCCCTCAGATACGCAGTATTTT
CASSLSAGGPSDTQYF
>NA|TRBV6-5|NA|TRBJ1-2
TGTGCCAGCAGTTACTCCATCTCCTCGAGGGGCTACACCTTC
CASSYSISSRGYTF
>TRBD1|TRBV29-1|NA|TRBJ2-4
TGCAGCGTCCGGGAGCAGGGGGCGCGGGCCAAAAACATTCAGTACTTC
CSVREQGARAKNIQYF
>NA|TRBV9|NA|TRBJ2-2
TGTGCCAGCAGCCCACGAGGGCGCGAGACCGGGGAGCTGTTTTTT
CASSPRGRETGELFF
>NA|TRBV6-1|NA|TRBJ2-7
TGTGCCAGCAGTGAACTACCGGGACCGGGGAAAGGTTACGAGCAGTACTTC
CASSELPGPGKGYEQYF
>NA|TRBV5-8|NA|TRBJ1-5
TGTGCCAGCAGCTTGGGAGACAGGTCAAATCAGCCCCAGCATTTT
CASSLGDRSNQPQHF
>NA|TRBV6-1|NA|TRBJ1-6
TGTGCCAGCAGTGCCCCGGGAAGTAATAATTCACCCCTCCACTTT
CASSAPGSNNSPLHF
>NA|TRBV5-8|NA|TRBJ2-1
TGTGCCAGCAGCTTTAAAGGGTTTGGCTACAATGAGCAGTTCTTC
CASSFKGFGYNEQFF
>TRBD1|TRBV7-9|NA|TRBJ1-4
TGTGCCAGCAGCTTAGATGGGACAGGGAGTGAAAAACTGTTTTTT
CASSLDGTGSEKLFF
>NA|TRBV5-1|NA|TRBJ1-3
TGCGCCAGCAGCCGGCCCGACTCTGGAAACACCATATATTTT
CASSRPDSGNTIYF
>NA|TRBV27|NA|TRBJ1-2
TGTGCCAGCAGTTCGGACAGATTCTATGGCTACACCTTC
CASSSDRFYGYTF
>TRBD1|TRBV10-1|NA|TRBJ1-1
TGCGCCAGCAGTGAGGGATTGACAGGGGAGGCTTTCTTT
CASSEGLTGEAFF
>TRBD1|TRBV14|NA|TRBJ2-1
TGTGCCAGCAGCCAAGACCTACCGGGACAGGGTGGCTATGAGCAGTTCTTC
CASSQDLPGQGGYEQFF
>TRBD1|TRBV9|NA|TRBJ2-4
TGTGCCAGCAGCCCGGGACAGGGATTGACCAAAAACATTCAGTACTTC
CASSPGQGLTKNIQYF
>NA|TRBV6-5|NA|TRBJ2-1
TGTGCCAGCAGTTACTCGAGACTAGTAGGCAATGAGCAGTTCTTC
CASSYSRLVGNEQFF
>TRBD1|TRBV27|NA|TRBJ1-4
TGTGCCAGCAGTCTACAGGGGGGTGAAAAACTGTTTTTT
CASSLQGGEKLFF
>NA|TRBV2|NA|TRBJ2-3
TGTGCCAGCAGTGAGCGGGGGACAAGCACAGATACGCAGTATTTT
CASSERGTSTDTQYF
>TRBD2|TRBV6-1|NA|TRBJ2-7
TGTGCCAGCAGTGGGCGGAGCGGGGGGAGGTACGAGCAGTACTTC
CASSGRSGGRYEQYF
>NA|TRBV13|NA|TRBJ1-2
TGTGCCAGCAGTGAAGGGACCAACTATGGCTACACCTTC
CASSEGTNYGYTF
>NA|TRBV6-5|few|TRBJ1-6
TGTGCCAGCAGTTACGTCTGGGATTCACCCCTCCACTTT
CASSYVWDSPLHF
>NA|TRBV5-1|once|TRBJ1-4
TGCGCCAGCAGCTTGGCAGGAACTAATGAAAAACTGTTTTTT
CASSLAGTNEKLFF
>NA|TRBV21-1|NA|TRBJ1-3
TGTGCCAGCAGCAAAGTACGGGACAGGGCTGGAAACACCATATATTTT
CASSKVRDRAGNTIYF
>TRBD1|TRBV6-5|NA|TRBJ1-6
TGTGCCAGCAGACCCGGGACAGAGAATTCACCCCTCCACTTT
CASRPGTENSPLHF
>NA|TRBV5-1|few|TRBJ2-5
TGCGCCAGCAGCTTGGCTCCGGGACCCCGGGGCGAGACCCAGTACTTC
CASSLAPGPRGETQYF
>TRBD2|TRBV5-5|once|TRBJ2-2
TGTGCCAGCAGCCAAGGACTAGCGGGGTTCGGGGAGCTGTTTTTT
CASSQGLAGFGELFF
>NA|TRBV6-5|once|TRBJ1-5
TGTGCCAGCAGACGGACAGTAAATCAGCCCCAGCATTTT
CASRRTVNQPQHF
>NA|TRBV10-1|NA|TRBJ2-1
TGCGCCAGCAGTGATACCTACAATGAGCAGTTCTTC
CASSDTYNEQFF
>NA|TRBV25-1|NA|TRBJ1-2
TGTGCCAGCAGTGATTGGGGGGTAAGAAACTATGGCTACACCTTC
CASSDWGVRNYGYTF
>NA|TRBV7-9|few|TRBJ1-3
TGTGCCAGCAGCACCGAAGTCTCTGGAAACACCATATATTTT
CASSTEVSGNTIYF
>NA|TRBV21-1|once|TRBJ1-1
TGTGCCAGCAGCAAACAGGATAGAGAGGGTCCAGCTTTCTTT
CASSKQDREGPAFF
>TRBD2|TRBV5-6|NA|TRBJ2-3
TGTGCCAGCAGCGCCCGACTAGCGGGGGATACGCAGTATTTT
CASSARLAGDTQYF
>NA|TRBV29-1|NA|TRBJ2-2
TGCAGCGTTGCTTCTTCCCGGGACGGGAACACCGGGGAGCTGTTTTTT
CSVASSRDGNTGELFF
>NA|TRBV2|NA|TRBJ1-5
TGTGCCAGCAATTTTATGAGTGGCAATCAGCCCCAGCATTTT
CASNFMSGNQPQHF
>NA|TRBV19|NA|TRBJ2-2
TGTGCCAGTACGACAAGAGGGTACACCGGGGAGCTGTTTTTT
CASTTRGYTGELFF
>TRBD1|TRBV6-1|NA|TRBJ1-6
TGTGCCAGCAGGAGGACAGGGGGTAATTCACCCCTCCACTTT
CASRRTGGNSPLHF
>TRBD1|TRBV2|NA|TRBJ2-7
TGTGCCAGCAGAGCAGACAGGGTCTACGAGCAGTACTTC
CASRADRVYEQYF
>TRBD2|TRBV5-1|few|TRBJ2-3
TGCGCCAGCAGCGCTAGGACTAGCGGGGACGGAGATACGCAGTATTTT
CASSARTSGDGDTQYF
>NA|TRBV19|NA|TRBJ1-5
TGTGCCAGTAGTCTACATGGAAGCAATCAGCCCCAGCATTTT
CASSLHGSNQPQHF
>TRBD1|TRBV28|NA|TRBJ1-5
TGTGCCAGCAGTCAAGGACAGGGACAGGACCAGCCCCAGCATTTT
CASSQGQGQDQPQHF
>NA|TRBV5-4|NA|TRBJ2-3
TGTGCCAGCAGCGAACGGGGTCTCACAGATACGCAGTATTTT
CASSERGLTDTQYF
>NA|TRBV10-2|NA|TRBJ1-5
TGCGCCAGCAGTGTTTCCTCCAATCAGCCCCAGCATTTT
CASSVSSNQPQHF
>TRBD1|TRBV6-1|few|TRBJ1-5
TGTGCCAGCAGTGAACAGGGGGTAGAGCCCCAGCATTTT
CASSEQGVEPQHF
>NA|TRBV28|once|TRBJ2-2
TGTGCCAGCAGTTTAACCGGGGCGAACACCGGGGAGCTGTTTTTT
CASSLTGANTGELFF